The present TCR beta chain was sequenced within a study of blood T cell repertoires in COVID-19. Turning to the study itself: Italy, Spain and the United States were the sources of the convalescent and acute COVID-19 samples.

Before being deemed recovered, Cohort 3 donors had two negative PCRs, clearance, or symptom resolution. Germline V gives CDR1 MGHDK, CDR2 SYGVNS. This CDR3 is built from 12 residues. Trimming removed 2 bases at V and 6 bases at J, with 7 bases between. Authors' processing steps: Estimates of nucleated cell counts were drawn from the amplification of reference gene primers. Produced via immunoSEQ multiplex PCR; TCRdb's table is partial and in-frame only. That table furnishes V, J and clone size, whereas the DNA furnished D and trimming. The sample lists 200,000 to 300,000 clones, about 89% occurring once.

Sample: PBMCs or T cells enriched from blood (not recorded which). This receptor was obtained from a woman under 40 who had recovered from COVID-19. The chain carries TRBV25-1 and TRBJ1-2; no clear D gene. CDR3 sequence (DNA): TGTGCCAGCAGTGAACCCCCCGATGGCTACACCTTC. Translated, it gives CASSEPPDGYTF.